The 22 T cell receptor beta chains in this list originate from one sample, sequenced in a study of T-cell memory formation after mild COVID-19. Each CDR3 protein is one row after TCRdb ran MiXCR on the 5' RACE reads. The profile shows approximately 400,000 distinct CDR3 sequences, under 20% of them singletons. Sequencing was done on a sample of PBMCs or a T cell subset sorted from them (not recorded which). The receptors were sampled from a man younger than 35 who had mild COVID-19 (a few samples of this study predate the infection). Cell type and time point are not known.

This clonotype has only a few counts. J is TRBJ2-1 and V is TRBV19, with D unclear. The germline gives CDR1 LNHDA, CDR2 SQIVND (reference sequence). The CDR3 consists of 14 residues. V was trimmed by 10 bases and J by 3 bases, leaving 16 bases between them. The CDR3 region has the DNA TGTGCCACCAGGCCCATGGCCCTCTACAATGAGCAGTTCTTC. This encodes CATRPMALYNEQFF.

For this clonotype: The germline gene is not matched at one end of the junction; a read error may be the cause. J is TRBJ2-7 and V is TRBV9, with 8 bases identical to TRBD2. The CDR3 contains 15 residues. Germline values: CDR1 SGDLS, CDR2 YYNGEE. The CDR3 reads CASSQGAGASYEKYF. The CDR3 DNA follows: TGTGCCAGCAGCCAGGGAGCGGGGGCTTCCTACGAGAAGTACTTC.

This chain joins TRBV7-2 and TRBJ2-3; no reliable D call. The CDR3 is made up of 13 amino acids. Germline V gene data show CDR1 as SGHTA and CDR2 as FQGNSA. Deletions cut 0 bases from V and 15 bases from J, with 16 bases between. The CDR3 sequence: CASSLAEKDHRYF. CDR3 bases: TGTGCCAGCAGCTTAGCGGAAAAGGACCACCGATATTTT.

The V and J genes are TRBV6-6 and TRBJ1-6; perhaps TRBD1 as D (5 bases). Looked up from germline, CDR1 is MNHNY and CDR2 is SVGAGI (reference sequence). The ends were cut back, 7 bases at V and 3 bases at J, with 16 bases in the middle. CDR3 length: 16 amino acids. The CDR3 sequence is CASIQGLEGYNSPLHF. Written as DNA, the CDR3 is TGTGCCAGCATTCAGGGATTAGAGGGCTATAATTCACCCCTCCACTTT.

The chain is built from TRBV28 and TRBJ2-5; possibly TRBD2 for D (5 bases). The CDR3 spans 17 residues. The germline V gene has CDR1 MDHEN and CDR2 SYDVKM. V lost 6 bases and J lost 4, with 24 bases in between. CDR3 sequence (DNA): TGTGCCAGCAGCCCTTCCGGAACCGTGAGGGTTTCAGAGACCCAGTACTTC. Protein product: CASSPSGTVRVSETQYF. The variable domain in full, with the rest retrieved from reference TRBV28 and TRBJ2-5, is DVKVTQSSRYLVKRTGEKVFLECVQDMDHENMFWYRQDPGLGLRLIYFSYDVKMKEKGDIPEGYSVSREKKERFSLILESASTNQTSMYLCASSPSGTVRVSETQYFGPGTRLLVL.

There are a few counts of this clonotype. The CDR3 region is CSVAGDTQYF. In DNA, the CDR3 is TGCAGCGTTGCGGGGGATACGCAGTATTTT. This chain joins TRBV29-1 and TRBJ2-3; a weak D match, TRBD2 (5 bases). CDR3 length: 10 residues. The germline V and J ends were trimmed by 4 bases and 6 bases, with 5 bases remaining between them. CDR1 is SQVTM and CDR2 is ANQGSEA in the germline V gene.

This chain connects TRBV7-2 to TRBJ2-1, with 9 bases identical to TRBD2. V was clipped by 3 bases and J by 5 bases; unmatched bases: 8. The CDR3 spans 16 residues. Germline V gene sequence: CDR1 SGHTA, CDR2 FQGNSA. Written as DNA, the CDR3 is TGTGCCAGCAGCTTGTCTCTGCGGGGGGGCAACAATGAGCAGTTCTTC. Amino acids: CASSLSLRGGNNEQFF.

This clonotype came up a few times. V gene TRBV7-2 combines with J gene TRBJ2-3; 8 nucleotides line up with TRBD2. The CDR3 is made up of 16 amino acids. Germline loops: CDR1 SGHTA, CDR2 FQGNSA. V gave up 2 bases and J gave up 0 bases; unmatched junction bases: 4. The CDR3 spells CASSLRGGASTDTQYF. CDR3 nucleotide sequence: TGTGCCAGCAGCTTACGGGGGGGCGCTAGCACAGATACGCAGTATTTT.

The chain joins TRBV12-3 or TRBV12-4 to TRBJ1-1; 9 bases are shared with TRBD1. The CDR3 is made up of 13 amino acids. The trim removed 3 bases at V and 6 bases at J, leaving 2 bases unmatched. The CDR3 spells CASSFGQGSEAFF. The DNA of the CDR3 is TGTGCCAGCAGTTTCGGACAGGGGTCTGAAGCTTTCTTT.

V gene TRBV12-3 or TRBV12-4 combines with J gene TRBJ2-1; TRBD2 is a possible D gene (5 bases). The CDR3 is 14 residues long. V was cut by 5 bases and J by 9 bases, with 17 bases left in between. Here the CDR3 DNA reads TGTGCCAGCAGTCTACTAGTCTCCCTACTTGAGCAGTTCTTC. Its translation: CASSLLVSLLEQFF.

This clonotype has ten or more counts. V gene TRBV20-1 combines with J gene TRBJ2-1, with TRBD2 matching 8 bases. Germline V CDR1 and CDR2: DFQATT, SNEGSKA (reference sequence). The CDR3 extends over 15 amino acids. J was trimmed by 4 bases and V by 0 bases; bases with no gene match: 5. The CDR3: CSARDPRGGYNEQFF. CDR3 bases: TGCAGTGCTAGAGATCCTCGCGGGGGGTACAATGAGCAGTTCTTC.

V and J are TRBV3-1 and TRBJ1-2; a weak D match, TRBD1 (5 bases). Looked up from germline, CDR1 is LGHDT and CDR2 is YNNKEL (reference sequence). The V end lost 0 bases, the J end lost 6 bases, and 14 bases lay between the germline ends. The CDR3 has 15 amino acids. The CDR3 DNA follows: TGTGCCAGCAGCCAAGATCCAGGGATTCGGAATGGCTACACCTTC. Translating it yields CASSQDPGIRNGYTF.

This chain links TRBV6-2 or TRBV6-3 with TRBJ2-7, with 7 positions matching TRBD1. Germline CDR1 is MNHEY and CDR2 is SVGEGT. CDR3 length: 13 residues. V was clipped by 2 bases and J by 5 bases; unmatched bases: 3. DNA for the CDR3: TGTGCCAGCAGTTACGACAGGGTCCACGAGCAGTACGTC. As protein: CASSYDRVHEQYV.

The chain couples TRBV20-1 to TRBJ2-2; D is unresolved. V was shortened by 3 bases and J by 4 bases, with 6 bases between the two germline ends. From germline, CDR1 is DFQATT and CDR2 SNEGSKA (reference sequence). The CDR3 length is 12 residues. The CDR3 spells CSARTPTGELFF. The CDR3 DNA follows: TGCAGTGCTAGGACTCCCACCGGGGAGCTGTTTTTT.

The chain has TRBV19 and TRBJ2-2; D uncertain. Trimming left V 6 bases short and J 6 bases short, with 17 bases between. CDR3 length: 15 amino acids. The germline CDR1 and CDR2 sequences are LNHDA and SQIVND (reference sequence). The CDR3 region has the DNA TGTGCCAGTAGCCAACGGCCGGTTCACGCCGGGGAGCTGTTTTTT. Translating it yields CASSQRPVHAGELFF. The full variable domain, with the rest looked up from reference TRBV19 and TRBJ2-2, is DGGITQSPKYLFRKEGQNVTLSCEQNLNHDAMYWYRQDPGQGLRLIYYSQIVNDFQKGDIAEGYSVSREKKESFPLTVTSAQKNPTAFYLCASSQRPVHAGELFFGEGSRLTVL.

V usage is TRBV7-2 and J usage is TRBJ1-5; TRBD1 agrees at 9 bases. The CDR3 is made up of 13 amino acids. V shed 4 bases and J 10 bases; nucleotides not matched to a gene: 5. From germline, CDR1 is SGHTA and CDR2 FQGNSA. The CDR3 DNA is TGTGCCAGCAGCTGGGACAGGGTATTACCCCAGCATTTT. Encoded protein: CASSWDRVLPQHF.

The chain is built from TRBV6-6 and TRBJ2-3; D may be TRBD2 (5 bases). Looked up from germline, CDR1 is MNHNY and CDR2 is SVGAGI (reference sequence). Trimming removed 7 bases from V and 0 bases from J, with 8 bases in between. The CDR3 has 13 residues. This chain's CDR3 is CASKAVSTDTQYF. For the CDR3, the DNA is TGTGCCAGCAAAGCGGTTAGCACAGATACGCAGTATTTT.

This clonotype was found many times. The chain carries TRBV7-2 and TRBJ2-5, with 7 bases that match TRBD2. The V gene end was trimmed by 1 base and the J gene end by 4 bases; junction bases not matched to a gene: 12. Germline-derived CDR1 and CDR2 are SGHTA and FQGNSA. The CDR3 runs 17 residues. CDR3 coding DNA: TGTGCCAGCAGCTTAGATCCCCCGACTAGCAGACGAGAGACCCAGTACTTC. This encodes CASSLDPPTSRRETQYF.

The chain links TRBV18 to TRBJ1-4; D may be TRBD1 (6 bases). The CDR3 contains 16 residues. Deletions cut 3 bases from V and 7 bases from J, with 18 bases between. In germline, CDR1 is KGHSH, CDR2 LQKENI. Written as DNA, the CDR3 is TGTGCCAGCTCACCTCCCCAGGCGTCCAGGGGTGAAAAACTGTTTTTT. As protein: CASSPPQASRGEKLFF.

The chain carries TRBV7-8 and TRBJ2-7; 11 bases fit TRBD2. Germline CDR1 SGHVS, CDR2 FQNEAQ. Trimming took 5 bases from V and 2 from J; bases not matched to a gene: 5. The CDR3 runs to 15 residues. The CDR3 sequence is CASSPTSGGPYEQYF. The CDR3 DNA follows: TGTGCCAGCAGCCCTACTAGCGGGGGACCCTACGAGCAGTACTTC. Looking up the rest from reference TRBV7-8 and TRBJ2-7 gives the full variable domain: GAGVSQSPRYKVAKRGQDVALRCDPISGHVSLFWYQQALGQGPEFLTYFQNEAQLDKSGLPSDRFFAERPEGSVSTLKIQRTQQEDSAVYLCASSPTSGGPYEQYFGPGTRLTVT.

The rearrangement joins TRBV7-8 to TRBJ1-2; the D gene is possibly TRBD1 (5 bases). Germline CDR1 SGHVS, CDR2 FQNEAQ. The CDR3 has 16 amino acids. Trimming removed 1 base at V and 2 bases at J, with 14 bases between. The CDR3 loop is CASSLDHRGGNYGYTF. In DNA, the CDR3 is TGTGCCAGCAGCTTAGATCATAGGGGAGGGAACTATGGCTACACCTTC.

The V and J genes are TRBV20-1 and TRBJ2-1; 11 bases fit TRBD2. V dropped 1 base and J dropped 2; count of bases not matched to a gene: 4. CDR3 size: 16 residues. CDR1 and CDR2 (germline): DFQATT, SNEGSKA (reference sequence). The CDR3 reads CSARVGTSGTYNEQFF. CDR3 sequence (DNA): TGCAGTGCTAGAGTGGGGACTAGCGGCACCTACAATGAGCAGTTCTTC.